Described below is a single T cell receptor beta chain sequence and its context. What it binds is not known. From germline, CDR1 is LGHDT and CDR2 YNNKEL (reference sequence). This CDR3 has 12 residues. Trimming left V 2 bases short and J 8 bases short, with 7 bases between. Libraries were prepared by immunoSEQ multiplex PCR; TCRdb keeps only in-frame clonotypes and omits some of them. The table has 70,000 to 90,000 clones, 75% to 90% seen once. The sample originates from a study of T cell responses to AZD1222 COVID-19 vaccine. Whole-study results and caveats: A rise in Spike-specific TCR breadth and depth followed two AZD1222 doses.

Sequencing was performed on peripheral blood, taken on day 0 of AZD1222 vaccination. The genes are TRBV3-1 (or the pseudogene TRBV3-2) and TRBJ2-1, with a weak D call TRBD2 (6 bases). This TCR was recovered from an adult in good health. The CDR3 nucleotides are TGTGCCAGCAGCCAACGGGGGTATGAGCAGTTCTTC. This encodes CASSQRGYEQFF.